The following is a T cell receptor (beta chain) sequence with its context. Preparation of the TCRbeta library was carried out with unique molecular identifiers. TCRdb fed the PCR reads into MiXCR, producing one record per CDR3 protein. This sample has 200,000 to 250,000 distinct CDR3 sequences, with 8.5% to 10% found just once. The data are from a study of T-cell reconstitution after alpha-beta-depleted transplantation in children. With 3 bases removed from V and 2 bases from J, the gap between germline ends came to 10 bases. Germline V gives CDR1 MNHEY, CDR2 SVGAGI. The CDR3 covers 14 residues. This rearrangement joins TRBV6-5 to TRBJ1-2; D not certain. The clonotype comes from a human donor who donated a stem cell graft to a child with acute lymphoblastic leukemia. The sample consisted of PBMCs from the stem cell graft donor, taken from the stem cell graft. The CDR3 sequence is CASSYVPRNYGYTF. In DNA form, the CDR3 reads TGTGCCAGCAGTTATGTCCCCCGAAACTATGGCTACACCTTC.